The T cell receptor beta chain under discussion was sequenced for a study of cytomegalovirus exposure and HLA in healthy donors. Whole-study results and caveats: As confirmed in vitro, a few CMV-associated chains were specific for CMV antigens.

CDR3 size: 14 residues. Germline CDR1 reads LNHDA; CDR2 reads SQIVND (reference sequence). This clone was seen only a few times. Its target is unknown. An end of the junction does not agree with germline; a read error may underlie this. The assay was immunoSEQ multiplex PCR, and TCRdb's table has in-frame clones only and misses some. Among 90,000 or so clones, 85% were seen once, and the ten largest hold roughly 20%. The rearrangement uses TRBV19 and TRBJ2-1, with 9 bases that match TRBD1. The sequence was obtained from a man between 18 and 35 years old in good health and CMV-seropositive. The sequenced sample was PBMCs. The DNA of the CDR3 is TGTGCCAGCAGTAGGGACAGGGTCTGGGATGAGCAGTTCTTC. This codes for CASSRDRVWDEQFF. Full variable domain (missing parts from reference TRBV19 and TRBJ2-1): DGGITQSPKYLFRKEGQNVTLSCEQNLNHDAMYWYRQDPGQGLRLIYYSQIVNDFQKGDIAEGYSVSREKKESFPLTVTSAQKNPTAFYLCASSRDRVWDEQFFGPGTRLTVL.